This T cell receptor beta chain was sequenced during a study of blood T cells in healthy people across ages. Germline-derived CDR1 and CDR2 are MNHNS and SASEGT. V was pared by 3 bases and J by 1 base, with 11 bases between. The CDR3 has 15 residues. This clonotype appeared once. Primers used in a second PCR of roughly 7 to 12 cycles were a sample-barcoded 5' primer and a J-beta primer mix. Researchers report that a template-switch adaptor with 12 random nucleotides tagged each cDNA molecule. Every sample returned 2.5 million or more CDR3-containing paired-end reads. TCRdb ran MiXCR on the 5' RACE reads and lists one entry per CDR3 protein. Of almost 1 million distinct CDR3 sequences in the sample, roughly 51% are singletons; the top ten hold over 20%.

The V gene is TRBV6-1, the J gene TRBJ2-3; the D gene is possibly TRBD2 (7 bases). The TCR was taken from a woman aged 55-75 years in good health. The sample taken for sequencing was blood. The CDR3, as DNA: TGTGCCAGCAGTGAGGAGGGGGGGGGCACAGATACGCAGTATTTT. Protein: CASSEEGGGTDTQYF.